The 26 T cell receptor beta chains presented below share a single source sample, sequenced in a study of T cell responses to AZD1222 COVID-19 vaccine. The data were produced by immunoSEQ multiplex PCR, yet TCRdb's version contains in-frame clones alone and is incomplete. The data show roughly 96,000 clones, around nine tenths seen once. The source material was peripheral blood, sampled on day 0 of AZD1222 vaccination. Receptors were obtained from an adult in good health.

This rearrangement joins TRBV28 to TRBJ1-1; tentatively, D is TRBD1 (5 bases). The V gene lost 1 base and the J gene lost 4 bases, with 16 bases spanning the gap. This CDR3 region has 16 residues. CDR1 is MDHEN and CDR2 is SYDVKM in the germline V gene. For the CDR3, the DNA is TGTGCCAGCAGTTTATTCTTCGATGGAAGGGGCACTGAAGCTTTCTTT. Its protein is CASSLFFDGRGTEAFF.

To note about this clone: An end of the junction does not agree with germline; a read error may underlie this. This chain joins TRBV30 and TRBJ2-7; maybe TRBD1 (7 bases). The CDR3 covers 11 residues. Germline CDR1 is GTSNPN and CDR2 is SVGIG (reference sequence). CDR3 residues: CAWSQEGAIDF. The CDR3 DNA follows: TGTGCCTGGAGTCAGGAGGGGGCCATTGACTTC.

The genes are TRBV2 and TRBJ1-2; TRBD1 agrees at 10 bases. The CDR3 consists of 14 residues. Germline V gene data show CDR1 as SNHLY and CDR2 as FYNNEI. V shed 6 bases, J shed 6 bases, and the junction held 7 bases outside the gene matches. The CDR3 spells CASRSEGQGNGYTF. The CDR3 nucleotides read TGTGCCAGCAGGTCCGAGGGACAGGGGAATGGCTACACCTTC.

In its sample, this clone was seen a few times. V gene TRBV29-1 combines with J gene TRBJ2-7, with D possibly being TRBD1 (5 bases). Germline V gives CDR1 SQVTM, CDR2 ANQGSEA. CDR3 length equals 14 residues. V lost 7 bases and J 1 base, leaving 17 bases between the germline ends. The CDR3 nucleotides are TGCAGCGGGAAGACAGATGAATTATCCTACGAGCAGTACTTC. This encodes CSGKTDELSYEQYF.

The chain couples TRBV30 to TRBJ2-3, with 11 bases matching TRBD2. The CDR3 spans 15 residues. Germline V gene data show CDR1 as GTSNPN and CDR2 as SVGIG (reference sequence). Trimming removed 2 bases from V and 6 bases from J; junction bases left unmatched: 7. CDR3 sequence (DNA): TGTGCCTGGAGTCCGGGACTAGCGGATGGGGATACGCAGTATTTT. Its protein product is CAWSPGLADGDTQYF.

This clone came up a few times. The gene calls are TRBV7-8 and TRBJ1-3; a weak D match, TRBD1 (6 bases). Germline V gene lookup returns CDR1 SGHVS and CDR2 FQNEAQ. Deletions cut 3 bases from V and 7 bases from J, with 10 bases between. This CDR3 contains 13 residues. The CDR3 spells CASSLLQGNTIYF. Here the CDR3 DNA reads TGTGCCAGCAGCTTGCTACAGGGCAACACCATATATTTT.

V and J are TRBV18 and TRBJ1-5; possibly TRBD1 for D (5 bases). Germline V CDR1 and CDR2: KGHSH, LQKENI. Trimming took 2 bases from V and 4 from J, leaving 15 bases between them. The CDR3 covers 16 residues. Written as DNA, the CDR3 is TGTGCCAGCTCACCAGCCACCCAGGGCGGGAATCAGCCCCAGCATTTT. Protein product: CASSPATQGGNQPQHF. The variable domain in full, completed from reference TRBV18 and TRBJ1-5, reads NAGVMQNPRHLVRRRGQEARLRCSPMKGHSHVYWYRQLPEEGLKFMVYLQKENIIDESGMPKERFSAEFPKEGPSILRIQQVVRGDSAAYFCASSPATQGGNQPQHFGDGTRLSIL.

The V and J genes are TRBV6-5 and TRBJ2-7; 9 nucleotides line up with TRBD1. V shed 6 bases, J shed 4 bases, and the junction held 10 bases outside the gene matches. This CDR3 has 15 residues. Germline CDR1 MNHEY, CDR2 SVGAGI. The CDR3 loop reads CASSRGDRVGYEQYF. The CDR3 coding sequence is TGTGCCAGCAGCCGCGGGGACAGGGTTGGGTACGAGCAGTACTTC.

This chain uses TRBV6-5 with TRBJ1-5, with 7 bases lining up with TRBD1. Germline V lookup: CDR1 MNHEY, CDR2 SVGAGI. With V trimmed by 4 bases and J by 7 bases, 7 bases remained unmatched. The CDR3 spans 14 residues. Here the CDR3 DNA reads TGTGCCAGCAGTTCTGACAGGGCTCTACAGCCCCAGCATTTT. Translating gives CASSSDRALQPQHF.

This chain uses TRBV2 with TRBJ2-7; D call uncertain. The CDR3 is made up of 12 amino acids. The V end lost 7 bases, the J end lost 7 bases, and 14 bases lay between the germline ends. Per the germline V gene, CDR1 is SNHLY and CDR2 is FYNNEI. The CDR3 loop is CASKLGPTEQYF. In DNA, the CDR3 is TGTGCCAGCAAACTGGGCCCTACGGAGCAGTACTTC.

V is TRBV28 and J is TRBJ2-7; D unclear. The V end was cut by 3 bases, the J end by 1 base, with 4 bases between. The CDR3 totals 12 residues. CDR1 and CDR2 from the germline V gene are MDHEN and SYDVKM. CDR3 residues: CASSFVSYEQYF. DNA of the CDR3: TGTGCCAGCAGTTTCGTTTCCTACGAGCAGTACTTC. Combining the CDR3 with reference TRBV28 and TRBJ2-7 gives the whole variable domain DVKVTQSSRYLVKRTGEKVFLECVQDMDHENMFWYRQDPGLGLRLIYFSYDVKMKEKGDIPEGYSVSREKKERFSLILESASTNQTSMYLCASSFVSYEQYFGPGTRLTVT.

The genes are TRBV7-2 and TRBJ1-1; D gene ambiguous. CDR1 is SGHTA and CDR2 is FQGNSA in the germline V gene. The length of the CDR3 is 12 residues. The V end was cut by 0 bases, the J end by 4 bases, with 3 bases between. The CDR3 spells CASSLASTEAFF. Written as DNA, the CDR3 is TGTGCCAGCAGCTTAGCATCCACTGAAGCTTTCTTT.

The chain links TRBV29-1 to TRBJ1-2; no definite D call. Trimming took 4 bases from V and 2 from J, leaving 8 bases between them. Germline loops: CDR1 SQVTM, CDR2 ANQGSEA. The CDR3 contains 12 residues. The CDR3 sequence is CSVVSGNYGYTF. The CDR3 nucleotides read TGCAGCGTTGTCTCGGGAAACTATGGCTACACCTTC.

The chain is built from TRBV27 and TRBJ2-3, with D perhaps TRBD2 (6 bases). V lost 5 bases and J 1 base, leaving 19 bases between the germline ends. Germline CDR1 reads MNHEY; CDR2 reads SMNVEV (reference sequence). The CDR3 contains 17 residues. The chain's CDR3 is CASSRGTWDPRTDTQYF. The CDR3 nucleotides read TGTGCCAGCAGTCGCGGGACTTGGGATCCTCGCACAGATACGCAGTATTTT.

In its sample, this clone was seen once. The same CDR3 can be traced to other DNA sequences in this sample. CDR3 sequence: CASSSGTNQPQHF. Here the CDR3 DNA reads TGTGCCAGTAGTTCGGGGACTAATCAGCCCCAGCATTTT. The V gene is TRBV19, the J gene TRBJ1-5; D perhaps matches TRBD1 (5 bases). Trimming removed 5 bases from V and 4 bases from J, with 9 bases in between. CDR1 and CDR2 from the germline V gene are LNHDA and SQIVND (reference sequence). The CDR3 has 13 residues.

DNA of the CDR3: TGTGCCTGGAGAGGACAATTAGATTCACCCCTCCACTTT. The encoded protein is CAWRGQLDSPLHF. The chain recombines TRBV30 with TRBJ1-6, with D possibly being TRBD1 (5 bases). V lost 3 bases, J lost 8 bases, and 11 bases lay in between. Per the germline V gene, CDR1 is GTSNPN and CDR2 is SVGIG (reference sequence). The length of the CDR3 is 13 residues.

The rearrangement links TRBV30 to TRBJ2-1; a weak D match, TRBD1 (7 bases). The CDR3 has 14 amino acids. V was shortened by 3 bases and J by 12 bases, with 21 bases between the two germline ends. Germline lookup yields CDR1 GTSNPN and CDR2 SVGIG (reference sequence). This CDR3 reads CAWRPRGRGVVQFF. CDR3 in DNA: TGTGCCTGGAGACCCAGGGGCAGGGGGGTTGTGCAGTTCTTC.

The count of this clone is one. For the CDR3, the DNA is TGTGCCAGCAGTTACAGAGGGGTCGAAAAACTGTTTTTT. It specifies CASSYRGVEKLFF. The V gene is TRBV6-5, the J gene TRBJ1-4; D is possibly TRBD1 (5 bases). Germline CDR1 and CDR2: MNHEY and SVGAGI. The CDR3 is 13 amino acids. V lost 2 bases, J lost 8 bases, and 9 bases lay in between.

Concerning this clone itself: At one of its ends the junction is not consistent with the germline gene, which may arise from a read error. The chain joins TRBV18 to TRBJ1-4; no clear D. This CDR3 contains 13 residues. In germline, CDR1 is KGHSH, CDR2 LQKENI. The CDR3 coding sequence is TGTGCCAGCTCACCACAGCCGGGAGCACAGCCTTTTTGG. Translation gives CASSPQPGAQPFW.

This sequence joins TRBV30 and TRBJ2-7; D assignment may be TRBD1 or TRBD2 (6 bases each). Germline V gives CDR1 GTSNPN, CDR2 SVGIG (reference sequence). The CDR3 is made up of 17 amino acids. The germline V and J ends were trimmed by 2 bases and 0 bases, with 20 bases remaining between them. The CDR3 bases are TGTGCCTGGAGTCCCTCGTGGGGGCGGGAAGGCTCCTACGAGCAGTACTTC. Protein product: CAWSPSWGREGSYEQYF.

This chain links TRBV3-1 (or the pseudogene TRBV3-2) with TRBJ1-5, with D possibly being TRBD1 (6 bases). Trimming removed 5 bases from V and 5 bases from J, with 13 bases in between. The CDR3 has 14 residues. CDR1 is LGHDT, CDR2 YNNKEL, per germline (reference sequence). In DNA form, the CDR3 reads TGTGCCAGCAGCTATGGACAGATCGATCAGCCCCAGCATTTT. Protein product: CASSYGQIDQPQHF.

The chain joins TRBV28 to TRBJ2-1; the D is unclear. Trimming cost V 2 bases and J 6 bases, with 17 bases left between them. Germline CDR1 and CDR2: MDHEN and SYDVKM. CDR3 length: 16 residues. The CDR3 bases are TGTGCCAGCAGTTTAGGGGTCTTGGTGTCCCCCAATGAGCAGTTCTTC. Amino acid sequence: CASSLGVLVSPNEQFF.

The chain combines TRBV5-1 with TRBJ1-4; TRBD1 might be the D (5 bases). V dropped 0 bases and J dropped 4 bases, with 7 bases sitting between them. Germline V gene data show CDR1 as SGHRS and CDR2 as YFSETQ. This CDR3 spans 14 amino acids. This CDR3 reads CASSLAGGNEKLFF. For the CDR3, the DNA is TGCGCCAGCAGCTTGGCCGGGGGTAATGAAAAACTGTTTTTT.

This chain connects TRBV9 to TRBJ1-4; a weak D match, TRBD1 (6 bases). The CDR3 spans 14 residues. Germline V gene sequence: CDR1 SGDLS, CDR2 YYNGEE. V lost 3 bases and J 7 bases, leaving 13 bases between the germline ends. Here the CDR3 reads CASSEQGGSEKLFF. The CDR3 DNA is TGTGCCAGCAGCGAACAGGGTGGGAGTGAAAAACTGTTTTTT.

V is TRBV28 and J is TRBJ1-6, with 7 bases fitting TRBD1. In germline, CDR1 is MDHEN, CDR2 SYDVKM. This CDR3 comprises 13 residues. J was trimmed by 7 bases and V by 3 bases; bases with no gene match: 0. The CDR3 region is CASSLTGNSPLHF. In nucleotides, the CDR3 is TGTGCCAGCAGTTTGACAGGGAATTCACCCCTCCACTTT.

The genes are TRBV7-9 and TRBJ1-2, with 11 bases matching TRBD1. This CDR3 has 17 amino acids. The J segment lost 8 bases and the V segment lost 5 bases, leaving 16 bases of the junction unmatched. Germline V lookup: CDR1 SEHNR, CDR2 FQNEAQ (reference sequence). The CDR3 loop is CASSPFWTGGKEYGYTF. For the CDR3, the DNA is TGTGCCAGCAGCCCGTTTTGGACAGGGGGCAAGGAGTACGGCTACACCTTC.